This T cell receptor beta chain was identified during a study of blood T cell repertoires in COVID-19. This CDR3 contains 15 residues. Trimming removed 4 bases from V and 4 bases from J; junction bases left unmatched: 8. Per the germline V gene, CDR1 is LGHDT and CDR2 is YNNKEL (reference sequence). TCRdb keeps only in-frame clones here, not all; method: immunoSEQ multiplex PCR. Of about 240,000 clones in the sample, approximately 86% were seen once. This TCR was sampled from a woman between 50 and 59 years old with COVID-19, enrolled during active disease. Input material: peripheral blood. The chain uses TRBV3-1 (or the pseudogene TRBV3-2) and TRBJ2-5; TRBD2 agrees at 8 bases. The CDR3 coding sequence is TGTGCCAGCAGCCGGCTAGCGGGCGACCCAGAGACCCAGTACTTC. Protein product: CASSRLAGDPETQYF.